The following is a TCR beta chain sequence with its context. Antigen unknown. This sample is part of a study of shared clonotypes between healthy human individuals. The study, taken as a whole, reports: Several donors held 4.5% to 5% of naive CD4 clonotypes in common. Read depth was anticipated to influence clonotype sharing among donors. The genetic and exposure-history diversity represented was limited by few donors.

Naivety among CD8 cells was defined by CD45RO negativity and positive CCR7 selection, thereby excluding terminally differentiated effector memory CD45RA+ cells. Every donor, a Caucasian adult, lived in Nashville, Tennessee. In germline, CDR1 is SEHNR, CDR2 FQNEAQ (reference sequence). This CDR3 contains 14 residues. V dropped 5 bases and J dropped 2; count of bases not matched to a gene: 6. TCRdb's table, derived via immunoSEQ multiplex PCR, lists solely in-frame clones and lacks some. The sample gives over 2 million clones, 85% to 95% of which show up once; about 1.1% is in the top ten. The clonotype comes from a man aged 18 to 30 in good health. Sequenced sample: naive CD8+ T cells sorted from blood. The V call is TRBV7-9, the J call TRBJ2-7; 7 bases match TRBD1. In DNA, the CDR3 is TGTGCCAGCAGCGGGGGACAGACCCCCTACGAGCAGTACTTC. Translation: CASSGGQTPYEQYF.